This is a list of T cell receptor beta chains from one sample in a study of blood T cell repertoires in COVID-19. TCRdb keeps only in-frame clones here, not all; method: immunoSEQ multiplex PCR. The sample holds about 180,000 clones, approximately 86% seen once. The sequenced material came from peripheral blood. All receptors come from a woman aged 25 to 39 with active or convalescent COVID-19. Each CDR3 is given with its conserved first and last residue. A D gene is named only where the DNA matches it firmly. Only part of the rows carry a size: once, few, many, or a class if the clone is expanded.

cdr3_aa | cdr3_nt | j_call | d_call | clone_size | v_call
CASLLSGNQPQHF | TGTGCCAGCCTCCTTTCCGGCAATCAGCCCCAGCATTTT | TRBJ1-5 | NA | NA | TRBV6-5
CASAPGDRNTGELFF | TGTGCCAGCGCACCGGGGGACCGGAACACCGGGGAGCTGTTTTTT | TRBJ2-2 | NA | NA | TRBV9
CASSLAANTEAFF | TGTGCCAGCAGCTTAGCTGCCAACACTGAAGCTTTCTTT | TRBJ1-1 | NA | NA | TRBV5-6
CASSASPGEPGGEKLFF | TGTGCCAGCAGCGCCAGCCCGGGGGAGCCGGGAGGTGAAAAACTGTTTTTT | TRBJ1-4 | NA | once | TRBV9
CASSLGTSGITYEQYF | TGTGCCAGCAGCTTGGGGACTAGCGGGATTACCTACGAGCAGTACTTC | TRBJ2-7 | TRBD2 | NA | TRBV5-5
CASSYVFGRENTEAFF | TGTGCCAGCAGTTACGTGTTCGGGAGGGAGAACACTGAAGCTTTCTTT | TRBJ1-1 | NA | NA | TRBV6-2/TRBV6-3
CASSYGTGGKYYGYTF | TGTGCCAGCAGTTACGGGACAGGGGGCAAGTACTATGGCTACACCTTC | TRBJ1-2 | TRBD1 | NA | TRBV6-6
CASRPGGEAYEQYF | TGCGCCAGCCGCCCGGGGGGAGAAGCCTACGAGCAGTACTTC | TRBJ2-7 | TRBD2 | NA | TRBV5-1
CATKAGDTGELFF | TGTGCCACCAAGGCGGGAGACACCGGGGAGCTGTTTTTT | TRBJ2-2 | TRBD2 | NA | TRBV24-1
CASSPDRGHEQYF | TGTGCCAGCTCACCCGACAGGGGGCACGAGCAGTACTTC | TRBJ2-7 | TRBD1 | NA | TRBV18
CASRDGTGQETQYF | TGTGCCAGCAGGGACGGGACAGGGCAAGAGACCCAGTACTTC | TRBJ2-5 | TRBD1 | NA | TRBV7-9
CASSLGGLSSGNTIYF | TGTGCCAGCAGCTTAGGGGGACTGAGCTCTGGAAACACCATATATTTT | TRBJ1-3 | NA | NA | TRBV7-6
CATSVTTGVHEKLFF | TGTGCCACCAGCGTCACGACAGGGGTGCATGAAAAACTGTTTTTT | TRBJ1-4 | TRBD1 | NA | TRBV15
CASSYSGTGGQPQHF | TGTGCCAGCAGTTACTCCGGGACAGGGGGTCAGCCCCAGCATTTT | TRBJ1-5 | TRBD1 | NA | TRBV6-6
CASSLRGRPDYEQYF | TGTGCCAGCAGTTTAAGGGGGCGCCCCGACTACGAGCAGTACTTC | TRBJ2-7 | TRBD1 | NA | TRBV27
CAWTGQTYEQYF | TGTGCCTGGACGGGACAGACCTACGAGCAGTACTTC | TRBJ2-7 | TRBD1 | NA | TRBV30
CAWGQGFDEQYF | TGTGCCTGGGGACAGGGGTTCGACGAGCAGTACTTC | TRBJ2-7 | TRBD1 | NA | TRBV30
CASSRNGNREVGGYTF | TGTGCCAGCAGTCGCAATGGGAATAGGGAGGTGGGTGGCTACACCTTC | TRBJ1-2 | NA | NA | TRBV27
CASSLYRGVTLHF | TGTGCCAGCAGCCTCTACAGGGGGGTCACCCTCCACTTT | TRBJ1-6 | TRBD1 | NA | TRBV11-3
CASSLTGVNTEAFF | TGCGCCAGCAGTTTGACAGGGGTGAACACTGAAGCTTTCTTT | TRBJ1-1 | TRBD1 | NA | TRBV5-1
CASTPLRDYLRGQETQYF | TGTGCCAGCACCCCTCTCCGGGACTACCTTAGGGGCCAAGAGACCCAGTACTTC | TRBJ2-5 | TRBD2 | NA | TRBV28
CASSPPGTGFSETQYF | TGTGCCAGCAGCCCCCCCGGGACAGGGTTCTCGGAGACCCAGTACTTC | TRBJ2-5 | TRBD1 | NA | TRBV28
CASSYSSGANTGELFF | TGTGCCAGCAGCTACTCTAGCGGAGCAAACACCGGGGAGCTGTTTTTT | TRBJ2-2 | TRBD2 | NA | TRBV28
CASSNYGTVQSPLHF | TGTGCCAGCAGCAACTACGGGACAGTCCAGTCACCCCTCCACTTT | TRBJ1-6 | TRBD1 | NA | TRBV27
CASSLVAGMEQFF | TGTGCCAGCAGCTTAGTAGCGGGGATGGAGCAGTTCTTC | TRBJ2-1 | TRBD2 | NA | TRBV5-4
CASSKDLQGFYGYTF | TGTGCCAGTAGTAAGGACCTACAGGGCTTCTATGGCTACACCTTC | TRBJ1-2 | NA | few | TRBV19
CASTGGYNEQFF | TGTGCCAGCACAGGGGGTTACAATGAGCAGTTCTTC | TRBJ2-1 | TRBD1 | NA | TRBV27
CASSLDTVNTEAFF | TGCGCCAGCAGCTTGGACACAGTGAACACTGAAGCTTTCTTT | TRBJ1-1 | NA | NA | TRBV5-1
CASSSLGHIYEQYF | TGTGCCAGCAGTTCCCTGGGACATATCTACGAGCAGTACTTC | TRBJ2-7 | NA | once | TRBV27
CASSFGTANSPLHF | TGTGCCAGCAGTTTCGGGACAGCTAATTCACCCCTCCACTTT | TRBJ1-6 | TRBD1 | NA | TRBV6-2/TRBV6-3
CASSYGAVSSYEQYF | TGTGCCAGCAGTTACGGAGCGGTGAGCTCCTACGAGCAGTACTTC | TRBJ2-7 | NA | NA | TRBV6-2/TRBV6-3
CASSVARAGDTIYF | TGTGCCAGCAGCGTAGCCAGAGCCGGGGACACCATATATTTT | TRBJ1-3 | NA | once | TRBV9
CASSPEGGYYGYTF | TGTGCCAGCAGTCCAGAGGGGGGGTACTATGGCTACACCTTC | TRBJ1-2 | NA | once | TRBV6-6
CASSQGTSGGPGEQYF | TGTGCCAGCAGCCAGGGGACTAGCGGGGGGCCGGGGGAGCAGTACTTC | TRBJ2-7 | TRBD2 | NA | TRBV3-1/TRBV3-2
CASSYIRDRGSSPLHF | TGTGCCAGCTCCTACATTAGGGACAGGGGGTCCTCACCCCTCCACTTT | TRBJ1-6 | TRBD1 | NA | TRBV2
CASSQDRGTGNYEQYF | TGCGCCAGCAGCCAAGATCGGGGGACAGGAAACTACGAGCAGTACTTC | TRBJ2-7 | TRBD1 | few | TRBV4-1
CASSKRRAVGNTIYF | TGTGCCAGCAGCAAAAGGAGGGCGGTGGGAAACACCATATATTTT | TRBJ1-3 | NA | NA | TRBV21-1
CASSTGQGEGYTF | TGTGCCAGTAGTACTGGACAGGGGGAGGGCTACACCTTC | TRBJ1-2 | TRBD1 | NA | TRBV19
CASSQEGGWNTEAFF | TGTGCCAGCAGCCAAGAAGGGGGATGGAACACTGAAGCTTTCTTT | TRBJ1-1 | NA | few | TRBV7-2
CASSRDRENSPLHF | TGTGCCAGCTCACGGGACAGAGAAAATTCACCCCTCCACTTT | TRBJ1-6 | TRBD1 | NA | TRBV18
CASSAGTPYGGYTF | TGTGCCAGTAGTGCTGGGACTCCCTATGGCGGCTACACCTTC | TRBJ1-2 | NA | NA | TRBV19
CASSPQGNYGYTF | TGTGCCAGCAGCCCACAGGGTAACTATGGCTACACCTTC | TRBJ1-2 | NA | NA | TRBV5-6
CASSHRLAGGKETQYF | TGTGCCAGCAGCCACCGACTAGCGGGGGGGAAAGAGACCCAGTACTTC | TRBJ2-5 | TRBD2 | NA | TRBV5-6
CASINRGYNEQFF | TGTGCCAGCATTAACAGGGGATACAATGAGCAGTTCTTC | TRBJ2-1 | TRBD1 | once | TRBV6-5
CASSIGGERSQDF | TGTGCCAGTAGTATAGGCGGGGAACGGAGCCAGGACTTC | TRBJ2-7 | NA | NA | TRBV19
CASSKEDTRPPSSGSYEQYF | TGTGCCAGCAGCAAAGAGGACACTCGCCCCCCTTCTAGCGGCTCCTACGAGCAGTACTTC | TRBJ2-7 | NA | NA | TRBV21-1
CASRPRSAGAYNEQFF | TGTGCCAGCAGACCTAGAAGCGCGGGAGCTTACAATGAGCAGTTCTTC | TRBJ2-1 | TRBD2 | NA | TRBV7-2
CAGRTASSYEQYF | TGTGCCGGAAGGACAGCCAGCTCCTACGAGCAGTACTTC | TRBJ2-7 | NA | NA | TRBV6-5
CASSLVGGIQETQYF | TGTGCCAGCAGCTTAGTTGGCGGTATTCAAGAGACCCAGTACTTC | TRBJ2-5 | NA | NA | TRBV7-2
CASSLGFGSDNEQFF | TGTGCCAGCAGCTTAGGGTTTGGTAGCGACAATGAGCAGTTCTTC | TRBJ2-1 | NA | few | TRBV11-3
CASSQASGGEYNEQFF | TGCGCCAGCAGCCAGGCTAGCGGAGGGGAATATAATGAGCAGTTCTTC | TRBJ2-1 | TRBD2 | NA | TRBV4-1